These 4 T cell receptor beta chains came from one sample sequenced in a study of regulatory T cells in long-lasting Graves disease. The time point is: persistent/refractory GD, antithyroid drugs over 5 years with positive TRAb. Extracted PBMC RNA gave rise to the TCR library. Investigators prepared the TCR beta libraries by applying iRepertoire HTBI primers and Arm-PCR of CDR3 regions. TCRdb processed the multiplex PCR reads anew with MiXCR; each CDR3 protein has one entry. The table lists about 470,000 distinct CDR3 sequences, under 25% of them singletons, with around 7% in the top ten. Sequencing was performed on peripheral blood mononuclear cells (PBMCs), taken when the disease was refractory, from a patient treated with antithyroid drugs. All receptors come from a female donor with Graves disease.

The chain couples TRBV7-2 to TRBJ1-6; 10 bases align to TRBD1. The trim removed 4 bases at V and 8 bases at J, leaving 2 bases unmatched. The CDR3 sequence is 14 residues long. Germline V lookup: CDR1 SGHTA, CDR2 FQGNSA. The CDR3 is CASSSDRGYSPLHF. DNA for the CDR3: TGTGCCAGCAGCTCGGACAGGGGGTATTCACCCCTCCACTTT.

This chain links TRBV2 with TRBJ2-1, with unresolved D. V was clipped by 5 bases and J by 9 bases, with 23 bases between them. This CDR3 contains 16 residues. Germline CDR1 SNHLY, CDR2 FYNNEI. The CDR3 loop reads CASSPSTTTPSIEQFF. The CDR3 coding sequence is TGTGCCAGCAGTCCTTCGACAACCACCCCATCGATTGAGCAGTTCTTC.

Details on this clonotype: Just one base apart from a much larger clone, this may be a read error. The genes are TRBV6-5 and TRBJ1-2, with 7 bases that match TRBD1. CDR1 and CDR2 from the germline V gene are MNHEY and SVGAGI. The CDR3 loop spans 13 amino acids. J lost 9 bases, V lost 5 bases, and 9 bases had no gene match. CDR3 sequence reads: CASSPTGNGSYTF. The CDR3 DNA reads TGTGCCAGCAGTCCGACAGGGAATGGTAGCTACACCTTC.

This clonotype was detected ten times or more. V and J are TRBV7-9 and TRBJ1-2, with TRBD1 as a possible D gene (5 bases). The V end was cut by 3 bases, the J end by 5 bases, with 10 bases between. Germline V CDR1 and CDR2: SEHNR, FQNEAQ (reference sequence). The CDR3 sequence is 13 residues long. CDR3 sequence reads: CASSFGTSYGYTF. The CDR3 DNA sequence: TGTGCCAGCAGCTTTGGGACCTCTTATGGCTACACCTTC.